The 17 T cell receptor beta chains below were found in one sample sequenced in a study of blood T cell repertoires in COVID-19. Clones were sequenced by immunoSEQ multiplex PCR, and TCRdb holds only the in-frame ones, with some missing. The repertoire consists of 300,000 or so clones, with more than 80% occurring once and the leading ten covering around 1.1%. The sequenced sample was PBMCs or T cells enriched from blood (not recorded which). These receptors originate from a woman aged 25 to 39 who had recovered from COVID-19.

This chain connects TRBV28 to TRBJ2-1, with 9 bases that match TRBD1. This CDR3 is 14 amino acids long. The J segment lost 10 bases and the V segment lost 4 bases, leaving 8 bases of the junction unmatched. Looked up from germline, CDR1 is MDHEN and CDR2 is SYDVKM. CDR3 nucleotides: TGTGCCAGCAGTTCGGGACAGGGCTTCAGGGAGCAGTTCTTC. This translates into CASSSGQGFREQFF.

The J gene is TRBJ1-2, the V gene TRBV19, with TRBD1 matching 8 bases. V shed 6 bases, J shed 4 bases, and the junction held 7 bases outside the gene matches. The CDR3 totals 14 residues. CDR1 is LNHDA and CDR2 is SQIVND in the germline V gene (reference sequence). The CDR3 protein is CASSKQGAAYGYTF. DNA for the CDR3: TGTGCCAGTAGCAAGCAGGGGGCGGCCTATGGCTACACCTTC.

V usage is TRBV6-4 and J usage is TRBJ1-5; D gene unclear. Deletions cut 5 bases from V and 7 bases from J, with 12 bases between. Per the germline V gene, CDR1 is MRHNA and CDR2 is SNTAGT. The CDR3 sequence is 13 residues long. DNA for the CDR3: TGTGCCAGCAGTTTGAGGGAGGGACAGCCCCAGCATTTT. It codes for CASSLREGQPQHF.

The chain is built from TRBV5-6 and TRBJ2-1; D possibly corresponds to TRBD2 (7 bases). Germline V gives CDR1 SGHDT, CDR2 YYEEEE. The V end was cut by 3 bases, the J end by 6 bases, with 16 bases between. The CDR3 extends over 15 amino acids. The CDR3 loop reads CASSSGRGAFNEQFF. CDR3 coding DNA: TGTGCCAGCAGCTCGGGCCGGGGGGCCTTCAATGAGCAGTTCTTC.

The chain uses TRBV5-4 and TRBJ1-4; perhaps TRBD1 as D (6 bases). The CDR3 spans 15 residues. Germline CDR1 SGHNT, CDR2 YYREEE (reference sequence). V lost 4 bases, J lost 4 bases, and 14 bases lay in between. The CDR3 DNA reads TGTGCCAGCAGCGCCCGGACAGATCTTAATGAAAAACTGTTTTTT. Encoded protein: CASSARTDLNEKLFF.

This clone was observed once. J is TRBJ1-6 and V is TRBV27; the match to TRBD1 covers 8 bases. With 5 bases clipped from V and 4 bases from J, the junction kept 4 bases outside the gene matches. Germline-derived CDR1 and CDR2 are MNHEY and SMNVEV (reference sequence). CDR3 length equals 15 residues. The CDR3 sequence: CASSKGQGYNSPLHF. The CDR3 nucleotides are TGTGCCAGCAGTAAAGGACAGGGTTATAATTCACCCCTCCACTTT.

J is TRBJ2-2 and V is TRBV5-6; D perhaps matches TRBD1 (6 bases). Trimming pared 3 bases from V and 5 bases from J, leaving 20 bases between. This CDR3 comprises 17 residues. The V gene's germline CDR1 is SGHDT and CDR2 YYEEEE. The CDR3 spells CASSSVPRTEETGELFF. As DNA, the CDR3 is TGTGCCAGCAGCTCAGTACCGAGGACAGAGGAAACCGGGGAGCTGTTTTTT.

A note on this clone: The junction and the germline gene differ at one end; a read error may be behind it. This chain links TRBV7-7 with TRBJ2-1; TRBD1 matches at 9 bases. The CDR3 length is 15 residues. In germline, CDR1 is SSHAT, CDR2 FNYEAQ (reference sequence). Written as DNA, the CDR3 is TGTGCTAGCAGCTCCTTTGGGGACAGGGCGAATGAGCAGTTCTTC. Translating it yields CASSSFGDRANEQFF.

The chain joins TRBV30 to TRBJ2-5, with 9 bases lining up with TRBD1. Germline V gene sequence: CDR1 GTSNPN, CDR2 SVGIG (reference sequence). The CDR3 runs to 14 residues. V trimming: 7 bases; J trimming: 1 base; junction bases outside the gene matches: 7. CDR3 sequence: CAYTGQGRQETQYF. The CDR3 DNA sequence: TGTGCCTACACGGGACAGGGCCGCCAAGAGACCCAGTACTTC.

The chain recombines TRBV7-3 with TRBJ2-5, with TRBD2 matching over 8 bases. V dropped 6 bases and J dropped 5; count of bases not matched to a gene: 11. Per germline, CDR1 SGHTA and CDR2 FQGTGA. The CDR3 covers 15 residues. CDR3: CASRFGRAMQETQYF. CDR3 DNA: TGTGCCAGCAGATTCGGGAGGGCAATGCAGGAGACCCAGTACTTC. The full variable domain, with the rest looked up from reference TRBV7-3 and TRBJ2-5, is GAGVSQTPSNKVTEKGKYVELRCDPISGHTALYWYRQSLGQGPEFLIYFQGTGAADDSGLPNDRFFAVRPEGSVSTLKIQRTERGDSAVYLCASRFGRAMQETQYFGPGTRLLVL.

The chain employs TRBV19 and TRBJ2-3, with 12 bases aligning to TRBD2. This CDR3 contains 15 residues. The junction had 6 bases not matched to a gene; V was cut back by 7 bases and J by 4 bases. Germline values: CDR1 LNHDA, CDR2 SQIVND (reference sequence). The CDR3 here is CASNPSGGGSDTQYF. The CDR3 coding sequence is TGTGCCAGTAATCCTAGCGGGGGGGGATCAGATACGCAGTATTTT.

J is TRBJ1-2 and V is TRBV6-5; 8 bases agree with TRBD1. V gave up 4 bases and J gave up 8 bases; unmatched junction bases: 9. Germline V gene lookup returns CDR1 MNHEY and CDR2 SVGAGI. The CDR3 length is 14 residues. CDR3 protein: CASSSVGQAPGYTF. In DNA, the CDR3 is TGTGCCAGCAGTTCCGTGGGACAGGCTCCCGGCTACACCTTC.

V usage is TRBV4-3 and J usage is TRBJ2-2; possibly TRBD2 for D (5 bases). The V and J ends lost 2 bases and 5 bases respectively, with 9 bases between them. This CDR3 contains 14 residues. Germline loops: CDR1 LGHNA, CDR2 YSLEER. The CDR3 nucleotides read TGCGCCAGCAGCCAATTTCGGGGAACCGGGGAGCTGTTTTTT. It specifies CASSQFRGTGELFF.

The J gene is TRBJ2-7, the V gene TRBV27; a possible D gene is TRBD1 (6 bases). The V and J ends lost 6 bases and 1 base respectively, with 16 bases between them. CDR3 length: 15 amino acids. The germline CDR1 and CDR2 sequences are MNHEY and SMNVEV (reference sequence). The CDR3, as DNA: TGTGCCAGCAGCAGACAGGTTCCTTGGTCCTACGAGCAGTACTTC. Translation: CASSRQVPWSYEQYF.

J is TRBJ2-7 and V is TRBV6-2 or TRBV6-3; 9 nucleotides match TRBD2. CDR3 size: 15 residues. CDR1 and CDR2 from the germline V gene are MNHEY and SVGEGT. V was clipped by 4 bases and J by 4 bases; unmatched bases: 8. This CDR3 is CASSSIALAGYEQYF. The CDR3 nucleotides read TGTGCCAGCAGTTCGATTGCACTAGCGGGTTACGAGCAGTACTTC.

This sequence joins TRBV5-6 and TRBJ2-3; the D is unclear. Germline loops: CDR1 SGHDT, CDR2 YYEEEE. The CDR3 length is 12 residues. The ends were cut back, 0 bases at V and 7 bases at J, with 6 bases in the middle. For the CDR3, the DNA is TGTGCCAGCAGCTTGGCCCCGTATACGCAGTATTTT. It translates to CASSLAPYTQYF. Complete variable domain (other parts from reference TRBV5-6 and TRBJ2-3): DAGVTQSPTHLIKTRGQQVTLRCSPKSGHDTVSWYQQALGQGPQFIFQYYEEEERQRGNFPDRFSGHQFPNYSSELNVNALLLGDSALYLCASSLAPYTQYFGPGTRLTVL.

For the CDR3, the DNA is TGTGCCAGCAGCTTGTCGCGGCCCACTGAGCAGTTCTTC. Encoded protein: CASSLSRPTEQFF. The chain uses TRBV11-2 and TRBJ2-1; D remains unclear. Between the trimmed V and J ends, which lost 3 bases and 9 bases, there was a span of 12 bases. CDR3 length equals 13 residues. Germline V gene lookup returns CDR1 SGHAT and CDR2 FQNNGV.